Below, 27 T cell receptor beta chains from the same sample are listed, as sequenced in a study of patients and donors after allogeneic stem cell transplantation. TCRdb fed the RT-PCR reads into MiXCR, producing one record per CDR3 protein. The sample consists of approximately 410,000 distinct CDR3 sequences, 16% of them appearing once. The specimen sequenced was blood, either unsorted or a sorted T cell fraction (not recorded which). All receptors derive from a human donor who was either an allogeneic HSCT recipient or a stem cell or donor lymphocyte infusion donor (not recorded which). It is not recorded whose cells these are; they may come from a transplant donor.

This clonotype has just a few counts. V and J are TRBV5-1 and TRBJ2-7, with no clear D. The CDR3 is made up of 14 amino acids. The ends were cut back, 4 bases at V and 3 bases at J, with 14 bases in the middle. Germline lookup yields CDR1 SGHRS and CDR2 YFSETQ. This chain's CDR3 is CASSALGPNYEQYF. The CDR3 region has the DNA TGCGCCAGCAGCGCGTTAGGCCCAAACTACGAGCAGTACTTC.

The rearrangement links TRBV30 to TRBJ2-5; the D gene could be TRBD1 or TRBD2 (5 bases each). The germline V and J ends were trimmed by 2 bases and 2 bases, with 12 bases remaining between them. This CDR3 spans 14 amino acids. In germline, CDR1 is GTSNPN, CDR2 SVGIG (reference sequence). The CDR3 reads CAWSSGRRQETQYF. The CDR3, as DNA: TGTGCCTGGAGTTCGGGACGGAGACAAGAGACCCAGTACTTC.

This clonotype was seen ten or more times. This sequence joins TRBV6-1 and TRBJ1-2; 7 positions match TRBD1. The junction had 7 bases not matched to a gene; V was cut back by 10 bases and J by 5 bases. The CDR3 loop spans 12 amino acids. CDR1 is MNHNS and CDR2 is SASEGT in the germline V gene. The CDR3 loop is CATKTGAYGYTF. For the CDR3, the DNA is TGTGCCACCAAAACAGGGGCATATGGCTACACCTTC.

The chain recombines TRBV28 with TRBJ2-7; 8 bases map to TRBD2. CDR3 size: 14 residues. The germline gives CDR1 MDHEN, CDR2 SYDVKM. Trimming cost V 1 base and J 12 bases; bases outside gene matches: 11. The CDR3: CASSLLVRAGGRYF. The CDR3 region has the DNA TGTGCCAGCAGTTTATTGGTCCGGGCGGGAGGTCGGTACTTC.

The table lists this clonotype with many counts. The chain couples TRBV5-1 to TRBJ1-2, with a possible D match to TRBD1 (5 bases). There are 13 residues in the CDR3. The germline V gene encodes CDR1 SGHRS and CDR2 YFSETQ. Trimming took 3 bases from V and 2 from J, leaving 8 bases between them. The CDR3 DNA reads as TGCGCCAGCAGCTCTAGGGGAAACTATGGCTACACCTTC. The encoded protein is CASSSRGNYGYTF.

This clonotype has just a few counts. The chain carries TRBV18 and TRBJ1-1; 9 nucleotides agree with TRBD1. The CDR3 runs 16 residues. Germline CDR1 reads KGHSH; CDR2 reads LQKENI. Trimming cost V 3 bases and J 3 bases; bases outside gene matches: 8. CDR3 coding DNA: TGTGCCAGCTCACCTCGGACAGGGGTAAAGGACACTGAAGCTTTCTTT. This sequence encodes CASSPRTGVKDTEAFF.

This clonotype occurred a few times. V and J are TRBV21-1 and TRBJ1-6; whether TRBD1, the table's D call, matches the DNA was not checked. TRBV21-1 is an annotated pseudogene. The CDR3 loop spans 18 amino acids. The CDR3 here is CASSPTPTGLSHNSPLHF. Written as DNA, the CDR3 is TGTGCCAGCAGCCCAACCCCGACAGGGCTGAGCCATAATTCACCCCTCCACTTT.

This clonotype was seen a few times. The chain has TRBV20-1 and TRBJ1-6; 9 positions agree with TRBD1. The ends lost 5 bases at V and 8 bases at J; junction bases unmatched: 7. The CDR3 contains 14 residues. Germline V gives CDR1 DFQATT, CDR2 SNEGSKA (reference sequence). CDR3: CSAGGDRDHSPLHF. The CDR3 nucleotides read TGCAGTGCTGGGGGGGACAGGGACCATTCACCCCTCCACTTT.

This clonotype was seen a few times. The rearrangement links TRBV20-1 to TRBJ2-7; D is unresolved. V dropped 3 bases and J dropped 6 bases, with 9 bases sitting between them. CDR3 length equals 11 residues. CDR1 is DFQATT, CDR2 SNEGSKA, per germline (reference sequence). The chain's CDR3 is CSARTSCEQYF. The CDR3 DNA is TGCAGTGCTAGGACGAGTTGCGAGCAGTACTTC.

There are a few counts of this clonotype. The CDR3 is CASSYRDRSPNEQFF. For the CDR3, the DNA is TGTGCCAGCAGCTACCGGGACAGGTCCCCCAATGAGCAGTTCTTC. The chain joins TRBV7-9 to TRBJ2-1, with 8 positions matching TRBD1. This CDR3 region has 15 residues. The J segment lost 6 bases and the V segment lost 4 bases, leaving 8 bases of the junction unmatched. Germline CDR1 is SEHNR and CDR2 is FQNEAQ (reference sequence). Full variable domain (missing parts from reference TRBV7-9 and TRBJ2-1): DTGVSQNPRHKITKRGQNVTFRCDPISEHNRLYWYRQTLGQGPEFLTYFQNEAQLEKSRLLSDRFSAERPKGSFSTLEIQRTEQGDSAMYLCASSYRDRSPNEQFFGPGTRLTVL.

This chain connects TRBV7-8 to TRBJ2-3, with 7 bases lining up with TRBD1. The CDR3 loop spans 15 amino acids. Per germline, CDR1 SGHVS and CDR2 FQNEAQ. V lost 8 bases to trimming and J lost 0 bases; unmatched junction nucleotides: 8. The CDR3 spells CASAPGRGSTDTQYF. The CDR3 DNA reads as TGTGCCAGCGCCCCGGGCAGGGGGAGCACAGATACGCAGTATTTT.

V is TRBV18 and J is TRBJ2-1; possible D gene TRBD2, 5 bases. CDR3 size: 16 residues. Germline CDR1 is KGHSH and CDR2 is LQKENI. Trimming took 4 bases from V and 0 from J, leaving 13 bases between them. CDR3 region: CASSLLAESSYNEQFF. As DNA, the CDR3 is TGTGCCAGCTCACTGCTAGCAGAAAGCTCCTACAATGAGCAGTTCTTC.

This clonotype turned up a few times. The CDR3 DNA is TGTGCCAGTAGTACAGACAGCGGGAGCACTGAAGCTTTCTTT. Translated: CASSTDSGSTEAFF. This sequence joins TRBV19 and TRBJ1-1; D is perhaps TRBD1 (5 bases). From germline, CDR1 is LNHDA and CDR2 SQIVND (reference sequence). V was shortened by 4 bases and J by 4 bases, with 13 bases between the two germline ends. The CDR3 length is 14 residues.

This chain links TRBV18 with TRBJ2-1; 9 nucleotides align to TRBD2. The CDR3 spans 13 residues. The germline CDR1 and CDR2 sequences are KGHSH and LQKENI. After removal of 8 bases from V and 7 bases from J, the junction contained 6 bases not matched to a gene. CDR3 nucleotide sequence: TGTGCCAGCGCCAGCGGGGGGCGGAATGAGCAGTTCTTC. It yields the protein CASASGGRNEQFF.

The chain uses TRBV11-2 and TRBJ2-1, with 8 nucleotides matching TRBD2. The CDR3 loop spans 13 amino acids. V trimming: 6 bases; J trimming: 11 bases; junction bases outside the gene matches: 9. Germline-derived CDR1 and CDR2 are SGHAT and FQNNGV. The CDR3 loop is CASSRYGGVKQFF. CDR3 DNA: TGTGCCAGCAGTCGGTACGGGGGGGTTAAGCAGTTCTTC.

This clonotype showed up just a few times. The chain couples TRBV6-2 or TRBV6-3 to TRBJ2-2, with no clear D. The germline CDR1 and CDR2 sequences are MNHEY and SVGEGT. The CDR3 has 14 amino acids. The V and J ends lost 8 bases and 2 bases respectively, with 12 bases between them. This chain's CDR3 is CASALGLNTGELFF. The CDR3 DNA reads TGTGCCAGCGCGTTGGGATTAAACACCGGGGAGCTGTTTTTT.

This clonotype has a count of ten or more. The chain recombines TRBV5-1 with TRBJ2-7, with 9 bases aligning to TRBD2. The CDR3 covers 13 residues. The trim removed 4 bases at V and 5 bases at J, leaving 4 bases unmatched. CDR1 and CDR2 (germline): SGHRS, YFSETQ. CDR3 coding DNA: TGCGCCAGCAGCCTGGGACTAGCCAACGAGCAGTACTTC. This encodes CASSLGLANEQYF. Full variable domain (remainder filled in from reference TRBV5-1 and TRBJ2-7): KAGVTQTPRYLIKTRGQQVTLSCSPISGHRSVSWYQQTPGQGLQFLFEYFSETQRNKGNFPGRFSGRQFSNSRSEMNVSTLELGDSALYLCASSLGLANEQYFGPGTRLTVT.

The V gene is TRBV20-1, the J gene TRBJ1-6, with 8 nucleotides matching TRBD1. Germline values: CDR1 DFQATT, CDR2 SNEGSKA (reference sequence). V dropped 0 bases and J dropped 8; count of bases not matched to a gene: 6. The CDR3 is 15 residues long. The CDR3 DNA is TGCAGTGCTAGAGAAGCCGGGACAGGTGATTCACCCCTCCACTTT. Protein product: CSAREAGTGDSPLHF.

The rearrangement uses TRBV24-1 and TRBJ2-1, with 14 bases aligning to TRBD2. The V segment lost 1 base and the J segment 0 bases; nucleotides outside the gene matches: 4. This CDR3 comprises 19 residues. Germline lookup yields CDR1 KGHDR and CDR2 SFDVKD. The CDR3 nucleotides read TGTGCCACCAGTGATTTTAGGACTAGCGGGGGGAGCTCCTACAATGAGCAGTTCTTC. Translated: CATSDFRTSGGSSYNEQFF.

This clonotype was seen a single time. The chain combines TRBV6-2 or TRBV6-3 with TRBJ1-1; 9 nucleotides agree with TRBD1. Germline CDR1 reads MNHEY; CDR2 reads SVGEGT. V lost 8 bases, J lost 1 base, and 5 bases stayed unmatched. The CDR3 runs to 14 residues. CDR3 in amino acids: CASGIQGANTEAFF. CDR3 nucleotides: TGTGCCAGCGGAATACAGGGGGCGAACACTGAAGCTTTCTTT.

CDR3 sequence reads: CATSRDRPRQETQYF. In DNA form, the CDR3 reads TGTGCCACCAGCAGAGATCGACCTCGCCAAGAGACCCAGTACTTC. The chain uses TRBV15 and TRBJ2-5; no firm D call. CDR1 and CDR2 from the germline V gene are LNHNV and YYDKDF (reference sequence). This CDR3 comprises 15 residues. V lost 0 bases and J 1 base, leaving 9 bases between the germline ends.

For this clonotype: It may be a read error: a sequence one base away is much more abundant. The chain is built from TRBV4-2 and TRBJ2-2, with a weak D call TRBD1 (5 bases). The ends were cut back, 5 bases at V and 9 bases at J, with 10 bases in the middle. The CDR3 is 12 amino acids. CDR1 and CDR2 (germline): LGHNA, YNFKEQ. The chain's CDR3 is CASSVQGRELFF. CDR3 DNA sequence: TGTGCCAGCAGCGTTCAGGGCAGGGAGCTGTTTTTT.

This clonotype has only one observation. This chain uses TRBV3-1 with TRBJ2-1, with 11 nucleotides matching TRBD2. The CDR3 extends over 15 amino acids. With V trimmed by 4 bases and J by 6 bases, 5 bases remained unmatched. CDR1 is LGHDT, CDR2 YNNKEL, per germline (reference sequence). The CDR3 DNA is TGTGCCAGCAGCCTAGCGGGAGGGCAGCTCAATGAGCAGTTCTTC. This codes for CASSLAGGQLNEQFF.

V is TRBV4-3 and J is TRBJ2-7; D possibly corresponds to TRBD2 (5 bases). Trimming took off 2 bases at V and 6 bases at J, with 11 bases between the two ends. The CDR3 sequence is 13 residues long. The germline V gene has CDR1 LGHNA and CDR2 YSLEER. The CDR3 coding sequence is TGCGCCAGCAGCCAAAAGGAAAGCGGCGAGCAGTACTTC. Translated: CASSQKESGEQYF.

The rearrangement links TRBV21-1 to TRBJ1-5. TRBV21-1 is a pseudogene. The CDR3 extends over 16 amino acids. CDR3 in amino acids: CASSKLGGSPNQPQHF. The CDR3 DNA follows: TGTGCCAGCAGCAAATTAGGAGGCAGTCCTAATCAGCCCCAGCATTTT.

This clonotype appeared a few times. The chain combines TRBV5-1 with TRBJ2-5, with D hard to call. The ends were cut back, 0 bases at V and 5 bases at J, with 14 bases in the middle. CDR3 size: 15 residues. Germline V gene lookup returns CDR1 SGHRS and CDR2 YFSETQ. In DNA, the CDR3 is TGCGCCAGCAGCTTGGCCAGGAGTACGAGTGAGACCCAGTACTTC. It specifies CASSLARSTSETQYF.

This clonotype was detected a few times. The chain employs TRBV7-2 and TRBJ2-7; D not resolved. Looked up from germline, CDR1 is SGHTA and CDR2 is FQGNSA. This CDR3 contains 13 residues. V lost 0 bases and J lost 3, with 6 bases in between. The CDR3 loop reads CASSLANGYEQYF. The CDR3 coding sequence is TGTGCCAGCAGCTTAGCGAATGGCTACGAGCAGTACTTC.